Listed here are 4 T cell receptor beta chains from one sample, sequenced in a study of tumor-infiltrating lymphocytes in primary liver carcinoma. The researchers produced TCR beta cDNA from around 500 ng total RNA with a constant-region primer. It was through three nested multiplex PCR rounds of slightly modified ARM-PCR that TCR beta libraries arose. The opening two PCR rounds, around 9 cycles each, paired TRBV1-TRBV30 forward primers with a C-beta reverse primer. Each CDR3 protein is one row after TCRdb ran MiXCR on the multiplex PCR reads. The sample lists about 120,000 distinct CDR3 sequences, approximately 70% occurring once. The roughly 17-32 mg bulk tissue piece was not sorted before simultaneous RNA and DNA extraction. Input material: liver tumor tissue from sampling region 1. Subset: tumor region T1, superior pole. The receptors were gathered from an older woman with primary liver carcinoma and hepatitis B virus infection.

This clonotype was seen a few times. This clone may be a read error of a much larger clone one base away. The rearrangement links TRBV6-5 to TRBJ2-7; unclear D gene. The V gene's germline CDR1 is MNHEY and CDR2 SVGAGI. The CDR3 has 15 amino acids. V shed 6 bases and J shed 1 base, with 16 bases lying between them. CDR3 loop: CASSPPRARSYEQYF. The CDR3 DNA is TGTGCCAGCAGCCCTCCAAGGGCGAGGTCCTACGAGCAGTACTTC.

Points on this clonotype: The junction and the germline gene differ at one end; a read error may be behind it. The chain employs TRBV5-6 and TRBJ2-1; D might be TRBD1 or TRBD2, each matching 5 bases. Germline V gene sequence: CDR1 SGHDT, CDR2 YYEEEE. CDR3 length: 14 amino acids. CDR3 coding DNA: TGTGCCGGCAGCTACCCGGGGTCCAGGGATGAGCAGTTCTTC. Its protein product is CAGSYPGSRDEQFF.

In this sample, this clonotype turned up many times. The genes are TRBV5-8 and TRBJ2-5; 11 positions agree with TRBD1. Losses at the gene ends were 2 bases for V and 5 bases for J; bases not matched to a gene: 5. The germline V gene encodes CDR1 SGHTS and CDR2 YDEGEE. The CDR3 length is 15 residues. Here the CDR3 DNA reads TGTGCCAGCAGCTTCCGGACAGGGGGCGTGGAGACCCAGTACTTC. The encoded protein is CASSFRTGGVETQYF.

This clonotype was detected many times. V gene TRBV29-1 combines with J gene TRBJ2-1; 7 bases match TRBD2. CDR1 SQVTM and CDR2 ANQGSEA come from the germline V gene. Trimming at V came to 4 bases and at J to 4 bases, leaving 7 bases not matched to a gene. The CDR3 loop spans 14 amino acids. The CDR3 coding sequence is TGCAGCGTTGTACGGGACTACCTTTACAATGAGCAGTTCTTC. Its protein is CSVVRDYLYNEQFF.